This TCR beta chain was sequenced for a study of T cells in Graves' hyperthyroidism and ophthalmopathy. The CDR3 is 15 amino acids. Germline V gene sequence: CDR1 SGHVS, CDR2 FQNEAQ. From RNA transcripts, TCR beta CDR3 regions were amplified. Researchers ran a first-round RT-PCR on the TCR CDR3 using the HTBI primer set. A single record per CDR3 protein comes from TCRdb applying MiXCR to the multiplex PCR reads. Of approximately 520,000 distinct CDR3 sequences listed, 24% are singletons. Comments on this clonotype: A much more abundant neighbour one base away suggests this may be a read error.

The V gene is TRBV7-8, the J gene TRBJ1-1; D might be TRBD1 (6 bases). This receptor was taken from a woman in her twenties or thirties with Graves' ophthalmopathy. Material: blood. CDR3 sequence: CASILATDSSLEAFF. The DNA for the CDR3 is TGTGCCAGCATCTTAGCCACGGACAGCTCTCTTGAAGCTTTCTTT.